The 11 T cell receptor beta chains reported below all come from one sample, sequenced in a study of response to subunit inactivated influenza vaccine. TCRdb redid the calling of the RT-PCR reads with MiXCR, one entry per CDR3 protein. The table includes 550,000 to 800,000 distinct CDR3 sequences, about a sixth detected once. The sequencing used PBMCs from blood, collected about 11 days after vaccination. The receptors here all came from a man aged 50 to 59 who received an inactivated influenza vaccine.

This sequence joins TRBV3-1 and TRBJ2-7; the match to TRBD2 covers 7 bases. Germline lookup yields CDR1 LGHDT and CDR2 YNNKEL (reference sequence). V lost 2 bases, J lost 3 bases, and 7 bases stayed unmatched. The CDR3 runs to 15 residues. CDR3 bases: TGTGCCAGCAGCCAAATGGCTAGCGGTTACTACGAGCAGTACTTC. It yields the protein CASSQMASGYYEQYF.

This chain links TRBV4-1 with TRBJ1-5, with 9 bases matching TRBD1. The germline gives CDR1 MGHRA, CDR2 YSYEKL. Trimming cost V 2 bases and J 4 bases; bases outside gene matches: 3. The CDR3 has 15 residues. The DNA of the CDR3 is TGCGCCAGCAGCCAACCTGACAGGGGGAATCAGCCCCAGCATTTT. Translation gives CASSQPDRGNQPQHF.

The CDR3 DNA reads TGTGCCAGCAGTCCCAACCCGACCGTAACCTATGGCTACACCTTC. This codes for CASSPNPTVTYGYTF. This chain links TRBV28 with TRBJ1-2; D gene uncertain. V was pared by 5 bases and J by 4 bases, with 17 bases between. Per the germline V gene, CDR1 is MDHEN and CDR2 is SYDVKM. The CDR3 sequence is 15 residues long.

V gene TRBV30 combines with J gene TRBJ2-2, with D possibly being TRBD1 (6 bases). The ends were cut back, 3 bases at V and 9 bases at J, with 17 bases in the middle. Germline values: CDR1 GTSNPN, CDR2 SVGIG (reference sequence). This CDR3 region has 14 residues. CDR3 nucleotide sequence: TGTGCCTGGAGAAACAGGGACACCGTCCGGGAGCTGTTTTTT. The encoded protein is CAWRNRDTVRELFF.

V and J are TRBV12-3 or TRBV12-4 and TRBJ2-6; D is uncertain. Trimming took 6 bases from V and 0 from J, leaving 15 bases between them. CDR3 length equals 17 residues. CDR3 nucleotide sequence: TGTGCCAGCAGGGGGTATATTCTTGGCTCTGGGGCCAACGTCCTGACTTTC. Amino acid sequence: CASRGYILGSGANVLTF.

The chain employs TRBV7-6 and TRBJ1-2, with 7 positions matching TRBD1. The germline V gene encodes CDR1 SGHVS and CDR2 FNYEAQ. Germline trimming cut 1 base from V and 2 bases from J; bases unmatched to any gene: 4. This CDR3 has 15 amino acids. CDR3 nucleotides: TGTGCCAGCAGCTTAGACAGGGGACCGAACTATGGCTACACCTTC. Translation gives CASSLDRGPNYGYTF.

This chain joins TRBV28 and TRBJ2-7; D is uncertain. The CDR3 runs 14 residues. Germline values: CDR1 MDHEN, CDR2 SYDVKM. Trimming took off 4 bases at V and 2 bases at J, with 12 bases between the two ends. Here the CDR3 DNA reads TGTGCCAGCAGTTCGACTCGAATTCCCTACGAGCAGTACTTC. This codes for CASSSTRIPYEQYF.

The rearrangement links TRBV20-1 to TRBJ2-2; D remains unclear. Trimming stripped 6 bases from V and 3 bases from J, with 5 bases between. The CDR3 covers 11 residues. In germline, CDR1 is DFQATT, CDR2 SNEGSKA (reference sequence). The CDR3 loop reads CSATYTGELFF. CDR3 sequence (DNA): TGCAGTGCAACCTACACCGGGGAGCTGTTTTTT.

The gene calls are TRBV20-1 and TRBJ2-5; 10 positions agree with TRBD2. The CDR3 runs to 16 residues. Trimming took 2 bases from V and 5 from J; bases not matched to a gene: 11. The germline CDR1 and CDR2 sequences are DFQATT and SNEGSKA (reference sequence). In DNA form, the CDR3 reads TGCAGTGCTAGACCCAATCTAGGAGCGGGAGGGGAGACCCAGTACTTC. This sequence encodes CSARPNLGAGGETQYF.

The chain carries TRBV10-3 and TRBJ2-1, with 7 positions matching TRBD1. In germline, CDR1 is ENHRY, CDR2 SYGVKD. This CDR3 has 15 residues. The junction had 5 bases not matched to a gene; V was cut back by 6 bases and J by 0 bases. CDR3 amino acids: CAIRARTGSYNEQFF. The CDR3 nucleotides are TGTGCCATCAGAGCGAGGACAGGCTCCTACAATGAGCAGTTCTTC.

J is TRBJ2-7 and V is TRBV20-1; D remains ambiguous. The germline gives CDR1 DFQATT, CDR2 SNEGSKA (reference sequence). V was shortened by 3 bases and J by 3 bases, with 15 bases between the two germline ends. The CDR3 is made up of 14 amino acids. The CDR3 bases are TGCAGTGCTAGTTCCAGCGAGAGTTACTACGAGCAGTACTTC. This gives the protein CSASSSESYYEQYF.